What follows are 13 T cell receptor beta chains derived from one specimen sequenced in a study of cytomegalovirus exposure and HLA in healthy donors. With 60 Vbeta and 13 Jbeta primers, the PCR was carried out. Clones were sequenced by immunoSEQ multiplex PCR, and TCRdb holds only the in-frame ones, with some missing. This sample contains some 55,000 clones. Sequencing was done on a sample of PBMCs. These receptors came from a man in his late teens or twenties in good health and CMV-seropositive.

The genes are TRBV10-2 and TRBJ2-5; tentatively, D is TRBD1 (6 bases). The DNA matches TRBJ2-7 better at its end, which makes the J call doubtful. Germline V gene lookup returns CDR1 WSHSY and CDR2 SAAADI. The CDR3 loop spans 14 amino acids. The CDR3 DNA follows: TGCGCCAGCAGCCTATCAACAGGGTCCCACGAGCAGTACTTC. Translated: CASSLSTGSHEQYF.

The chain combines TRBV6-4 with TRBJ1-1; TRBD1 matches 9 bases. The CDR3 consists of 12 residues. Germline V gene data show CDR1 as MRHNA and CDR2 as SNTAGT. The V segment lost 9 bases and the J segment 3 bases; nucleotides outside the gene matches: 2. Here the CDR3 DNA reads TGTGCCAGACGGACAGGGGACACTGAAGCTTTCTTT. Translated, it gives CARRTGDTEAFF.

The chain uses TRBV7-9 and TRBJ2-2; 9 bases agree with TRBD2. Germline V CDR1 and CDR2: SEHNR, FQNEAQ (reference sequence). Losses at the gene ends were 5 bases for V and 7 bases for J; bases not matched to a gene: 11. The CDR3 covers 16 residues. DNA of the CDR3: TGTGCCAGCAGCGCTCCTAGCGGGATCCAGGGCGGGGAGCTGTTTTTT. Its translation is CASSAPSGIQGGELFF.

The rearrangement joins TRBV30 to TRBJ2-5; weak D call: TRBD1 (6 bases). The DNA end lines up better with TRBJ2-7; the J call may be wrong. The CDR3 is made up of 16 amino acids. The germline gives CDR1 GTSNPN, CDR2 SVGIG (reference sequence). CDR3 in amino acids: CAWNHDRDTPQYEQYF. The CDR3 DNA reads as TGTGCCTGGAACCACGACCGGGACACACCGCAATACGAGCAGTACTTC.

This rearrangement joins TRBV13 to TRBJ1-3, with D perhaps matching TRBD1 (5 bases). Trimming took off 2 bases at V and 0 bases at J, with 11 bases between the two ends. Looked up from germline, CDR1 is PRHDT and CDR2 is FYEKMQ (reference sequence). This CDR3 region has 16 residues. The CDR3 nucleotides read TGTGCCAGCAGCTTACTGGGGCAGAGCTCTGGAAACACCATATATTTT. This gives the protein CASSLLGQSSGNTIYF.

This chain uses TRBV6-4 with TRBJ2-5; TRBD1 agrees at 9 bases. Germline-derived CDR1 and CDR2 are MRHNA and SNTAGT. J gave up 2 bases and V 4 bases, and 2 bases lay outside the gene matches. This CDR3 is 14 amino acids long. CDR3 coding DNA: TGTGCCAGCAGTGTCGACAGGGGGCAAGAGACCCAGTACTTC. Translation gives CASSVDRGQETQYF.

The chain links TRBV5-1 to TRBJ2-3; possible D gene TRBD2, 5 bases. This CDR3 is 14 amino acids long. Germline CDR1 is SGHRS and CDR2 is YFSETQ. V lost 5 bases and J 0 bases, leaving 10 bases between the germline ends. Written as DNA, the CDR3 is TGCGCCAGCAGGGTTCGGGGAAGCACAGATACGCAGTATTTT. Protein product: CASRVRGSTDTQYF.

This sequence joins TRBV30 and TRBJ1-6; maybe TRBD1 (6 bases). The CDR3 runs 14 residues. Deletions cut 4 bases from V and 7 bases from J, with 14 bases between. Germline loops: CDR1 GTSNPN, CDR2 SVGIG (reference sequence). The CDR3 DNA reads as TGTGCCTGGACGAGTAACAGGGAAAATTCACCCCTCCACTTT. Amino acid sequence: CAWTSNRENSPLHF.

The V gene is TRBV6-1, the J gene TRBJ2-1; weak D call: TRBD1 (5 bases). This CDR3 comprises 16 residues. Trimming left V 3 bases short and J 11 bases short, with 23 bases between. Germline V lookup: CDR1 MNHNS, CDR2 SASEGT. Here the CDR3 DNA reads TGTGCCAGCAGTGAGGGCGTAGGCAGGGAAAGGGTCCAGCAGTTCTTC. Protein sequence: CASSEGVGRERVQQFF.

This chain links TRBV27 with TRBJ2-7; D might be TRBD1 (5 bases). CDR3 length equals 18 residues. Looked up from germline, CDR1 is MNHEY and CDR2 is SMNVEV (reference sequence). With 0 bases removed from V and 2 bases from J, the gap between germline ends came to 20 bases. CDR3 DNA sequence: TGTGCCAGCAGTTTATCGGGGCCTCCGCAAGACCCCACCTACGAGCAGTACTTC. Residues: CASSLSGPPQDPTYEQYF.

The DNA for the CDR3 is TGTGCCAGCAGTTTCCCTCGGACTAGCGGGAGCACAGATACGCAGTATTTT. Encoded protein: CASSFPRTSGSTDTQYF. The chain recombines TRBV28 with TRBJ2-3; 11 bases map to TRBD2. This CDR3 is 17 amino acids long. Germline trimming cut 3 bases from V and 0 bases from J; bases unmatched to any gene: 5. The germline V gene encodes CDR1 MDHEN and CDR2 SYDVKM. Combining the CDR3 with reference TRBV28 and TRBJ2-3 gives the whole variable domain DVKVTQSSRYLVKRTGEKVFLECVQDMDHENMFWYRQDPGLGLRLIYFSYDVKMKEKGDIPEGYSVSREKKERFSLILESASTNQTSMYLCASSFPRTSGSTDTQYFGPGTRLTVL.

This chain joins TRBV7-9 and TRBJ1-2, with 8 nucleotides matching TRBD1. Germline V gene data show CDR1 as SEHNR and CDR2 as FQNEAQ (reference sequence). J was trimmed by 0 bases and V by 5 bases; bases with no gene match: 11. CDR3 size: 17 residues. CDR3 region: CASSTNLQGAANYGYTF. CDR3 bases: TGTGCCAGCAGCACGAACCTCCAGGGGGCAGCTAACTATGGCTACACCTTC.

The chain links TRBV4-2 to TRBJ2-1, with D possibly TRBD2 on 5 matching bases. V dropped 0 bases and J dropped 0 bases, with 12 bases sitting between them. Germline CDR1 LGHNA, CDR2 YNFKEQ. This CDR3 contains 17 residues. The CDR3 bases are TGTGCCAGCAGCCAAGAGGATATGGGGAGCTCCTACAATGAGCAGTTCTTC. Translating gives CASSQEDMGSSYNEQFF.